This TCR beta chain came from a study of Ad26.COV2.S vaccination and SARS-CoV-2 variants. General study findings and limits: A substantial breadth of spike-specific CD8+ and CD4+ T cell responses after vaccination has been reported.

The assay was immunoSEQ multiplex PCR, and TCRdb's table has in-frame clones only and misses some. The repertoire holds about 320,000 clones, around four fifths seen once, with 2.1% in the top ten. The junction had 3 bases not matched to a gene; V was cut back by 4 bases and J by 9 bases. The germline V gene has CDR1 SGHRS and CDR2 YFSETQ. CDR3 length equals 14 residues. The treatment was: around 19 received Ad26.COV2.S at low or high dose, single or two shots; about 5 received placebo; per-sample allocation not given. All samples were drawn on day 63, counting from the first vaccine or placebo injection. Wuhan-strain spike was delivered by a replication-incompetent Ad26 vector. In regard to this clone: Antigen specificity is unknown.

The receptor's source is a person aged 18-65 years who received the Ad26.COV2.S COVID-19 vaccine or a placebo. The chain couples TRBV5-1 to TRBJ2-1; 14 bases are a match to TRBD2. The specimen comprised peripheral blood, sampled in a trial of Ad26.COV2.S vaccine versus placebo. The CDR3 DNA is TGCGCCAGCAGCATGACTAGCGGGGGGGTTGAGCAGTTCTTC. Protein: CASSMTSGGVEQFF.